Listed below are T cell receptor beta chains from one sample, sequenced in a study of blood T cell repertoires in COVID-19. Measured with immunoSEQ multiplex PCR; TCRdb has only the in-frame clones, and not every one. The repertoire includes over 100,000 clones, 87% of them detected once, and roughly 5.2% sits in the top ten. Sequencing was performed on peripheral blood. The source of these receptors is a woman aged 45-59 years with COVID-19, enrolled during active disease. Each CDR3 is given with its conserved first and last residue. Each record gives: J gene, D gene, CDR3 length, V gene, CDR3 protein, CDR3 DNA. D genes are given only for firm matches.

TRBJ2-2,NA,11,TRBV3-1/TRBV3-2,CASSGPRELFF,TGTGCCAGCAGCGGGCCCCGGGAGCTGTTTTTT
TRBJ1-2,NA,13,TRBV25-1,CASSATGWDGYTF,TGTGCCAGCAGTGCCACAGGGTGGGATGGCTACACCTTC
TRBJ1-4,NA,16,TRBV3-1/TRBV3-2,CASSQDPGVFNEKLFF,TGTGCCAGCAGCCAAGACCCCGGGGTCTTTAATGAAAAACTGTTTTTT
TRBJ2-3,NA,13,TRBV4-1,CASSRRETDTQYF,TGCGCCAGCAGCCGCCGGGAAACAGATACGCAGTATTTT
TRBJ2-7,NA,13,TRBV5-1,CASSLTGTYEQYF,TGCGCCAGCAGCTTGACAGGGACCTACGAGCAGTACTTC
TRBJ2-5,NA,13,TRBV18,CASSRDTQETQYF,TGTGCCAGCTCCCGGGACACCCAAGAGACCCAGTACTTC
TRBJ2-5,NA,13,TRBV30,CAWSSGSEETQYF,TGTGCCTGGAGTTCAGGGTCTGAAGAGACCCAGTACTTC
TRBJ2-3,TRBD1,13,TRBV28,CASRTGGPDTQYF,TGTGCCAGCAGGACAGGGGGGCCAGATACGCAGTATTTT
TRBJ1-2,TRBD1,15,TRBV7-3,CASSLSGTAPYGYTF,TGTGCCAGCAGCTTATCCGGGACAGCCCCCTATGGCTACACCTTC
TRBJ2-7,TRBD1,14,TRBV7-2,CASSPTTGSYEQYF,TGTGCCAGCAGCCCTACGACAGGGAGCTACGAGCAGTACTTC
TRBJ2-6,NA,16,TRBV6-5,CASSSDRFVGANVLTF,TGTGCCAGCAGTTCCGACAGGTTTGTTGGGGCCAACGTCCTGACTTTC